One sample yielded the 3 T cell receptor beta chains listed below, sequenced in a study of cytomegalovirus exposure and HLA in healthy donors. The PCR ran on 60 Vbeta and 13 Jbeta primers. Data came from immunoSEQ multiplex PCR; TCRdb stores just in-frame clones and leaves some out. The data show roughly 100,000 clones, around 63% seen once. Material: PBMCs. The receptors were sampled from a man aged 30 to 39 in good health and CMV-seronegative.

This clone has more than one count but fewer than ten. The rearrangement joins TRBV7-2 to TRBJ2-3; 7 bases line up with TRBD2. The V and J ends lost 0 bases and 3 bases, in that order; junction bases with no gene match: 12. This CDR3 is built from 18 residues. Germline V gene lookup returns CDR1 SGHTA and CDR2 FQGNSA. The CDR3 DNA reads TGTGCCAGCAGCTTAGCTGGGTCTAGCGGAGGGACTACAGATACGCAGTATTTT. The encoded protein is CASSLAGSSGGTTDTQYF.

The rearrangement uses TRBV11-2 and TRBJ2-2; D unclear. Germline CDR1 and CDR2: SGHAT and FQNNGV. V shed 5 bases and J shed 1 base, with 11 bases lying between them. The CDR3 runs 15 residues. DNA for the CDR3: TGTGCCAGCAGCGGCCCCTCGGGGAACACCGGGGAGCTGTTTTTT. It translates to CASSGPSGNTGELFF.

This clone was picked up a small number of times. J is TRBJ2-3 and V is TRBV5-4, with 8 nucleotides matching TRBD2. There are 17 residues in the CDR3. V shed 1 base, J shed 1 base, and the junction held 8 bases outside the gene matches. Germline CDR1 SGHNT, CDR2 YYREEE (reference sequence). CDR3 sequence: CASSLQAAGAGTDTQYF. Written as DNA, the CDR3 is TGTGCCAGCAGCTTGCAGGCAGCGGGAGCTGGCACAGATACGCAGTATTTT.